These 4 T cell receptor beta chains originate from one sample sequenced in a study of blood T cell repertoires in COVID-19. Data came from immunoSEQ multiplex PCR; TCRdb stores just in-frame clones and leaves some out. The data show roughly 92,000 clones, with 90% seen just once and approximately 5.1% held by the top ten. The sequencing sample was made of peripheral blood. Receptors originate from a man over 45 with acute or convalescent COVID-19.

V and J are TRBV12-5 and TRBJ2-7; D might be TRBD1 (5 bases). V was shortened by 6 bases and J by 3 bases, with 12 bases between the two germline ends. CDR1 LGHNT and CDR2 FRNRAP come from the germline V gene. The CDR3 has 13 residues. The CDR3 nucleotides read TGTGCTAGTGGCGGCGGACACCTCTACGAGCAGTACTTC. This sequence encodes CASGGGHLYEQYF.

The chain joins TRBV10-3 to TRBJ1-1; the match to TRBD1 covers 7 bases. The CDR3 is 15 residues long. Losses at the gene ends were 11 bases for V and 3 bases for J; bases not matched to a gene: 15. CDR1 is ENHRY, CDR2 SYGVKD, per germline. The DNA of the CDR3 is TGTGCCGCCCGAGGGGGCATCTCGGGGGACACTGAAGCTTTCTTT. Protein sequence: CAARGGISGDTEAFF.

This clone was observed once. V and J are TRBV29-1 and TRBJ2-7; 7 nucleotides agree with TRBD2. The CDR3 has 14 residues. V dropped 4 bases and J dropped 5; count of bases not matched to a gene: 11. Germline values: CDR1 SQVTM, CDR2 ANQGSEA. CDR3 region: CSVGTFPGGDEQYF. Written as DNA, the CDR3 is TGCAGCGTTGGAACCTTCCCGGGAGGCGACGAGCAGTACTTC.

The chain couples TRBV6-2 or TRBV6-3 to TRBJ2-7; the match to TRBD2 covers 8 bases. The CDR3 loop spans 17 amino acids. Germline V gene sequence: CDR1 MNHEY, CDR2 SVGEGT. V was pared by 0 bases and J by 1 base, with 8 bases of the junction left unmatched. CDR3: CASSYSTSGPSSYEQYF. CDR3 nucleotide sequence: TGTGCCAGCAGTTACTCAACTAGCGGACCCAGTTCCTACGAGCAGTACTTC.